The entry that follows covers one T cell receptor beta chain sequence. The data stem from a study of CD8 T cells in Susac syndrome. Random hexamers were used to reverse transcribe an amount of about 0.45 to 1 ug RNA. A single record per CDR3 protein comes from TCRdb applying MiXCR to the immunoSEQ multiplex PCR reads. The repertoire holds about 150,000 distinct CDR3 sequences, with roughly 96% as singletons. With 3 bases removed from V and 0 bases from J, the gap between germline ends came to 9 bases. The CDR3 spans 15 residues. Germline V CDR1 and CDR2: MNHEY, SMNVEV (reference sequence). The multiple sclerosis controls were treatment-naive patients affected by stable or active relapsing-remitting disease. Negative isolation yielded the CD8+ and CD4+ T cells, while FACS enriched the TEMRA cells.

This clonotype originated in a human donor with multiple sclerosis. Source material: CD8+ T cells from PBMCs. The V and J genes are TRBV27 and TRBJ1-5, with D perhaps matching TRBD1 (6 bases). The CDR3 DNA reads as TGTGCCAGCAGTTTTAAGGGGGATAGCAATCAGCCCCAGCATTTT. It specifies CASSFKGDSNQPQHF.